Below are 12 T cell receptor beta chains sequenced from a single sample in a study of T cell repertoires in cytomegalovirus infection. TCRdb reanalysed the reads using MiXCR and keeps one entry per CDR3 protein. The sample records some 940,000 distinct CDR3 sequences, 30% to 40% being singletons. These receptors' targets are unknown. Sequencing was performed on cultured CD8+ T cells from PBMCs, taken from culture after CMV antigen stimulation. The receptors here all came from a human donor in good health (CMV status not recorded). Some clones in this sample may be carry-over from other donors' samples.

A few counts support this clonotype. The rearrangement links TRBV7-9 to TRBJ1-1; maybe TRBD1 (6 bases). The germline V gene has CDR1 SEHNR and CDR2 FQNEAQ (reference sequence). This CDR3 is built from 13 residues. V gave up 6 bases and J gave up 5 bases, with 13 bases separating them. CDR3 in amino acids: CASRSGQYTEAFF. CDR3 in DNA: TGTGCCAGCAGATCGGGACAATATACTGAAGCTTTCTTT.

This clonotype has ten or more counts. This chain uses TRBV7-6 with TRBJ2-5, with TRBD1 matching 7 bases. The V gene end was trimmed by 5 bases and the J gene end by 1 base; junction bases not matched to a gene: 7. CDR1 and CDR2 (germline): SGHVS, FNYEAQ. The CDR3 contains 15 residues. The chain's CDR3 is CASSPGTAVQETQYF. The CDR3 DNA sequence: TGTGCCAGCAGCCCCGGGACAGCCGTCCAAGAGACCCAGTACTTC. The full variable domain, in which reference TRBV7-6 and TRBJ2-5 provide the parts outside the CDR3, is GAGVSQSPRYKVTKRGQDVALRCDPISGHVSLYWYRQALGQGPEFLTYFNYEAQQDKSGLPNDRFSAERPEGSISTLTIQRTEQRDSAMYRCASSPGTAVQETQYFGPGTRLLVL.

This clonotype was counted ten times or more. This chain uses TRBV7-9 with TRBJ1-1; 7 positions match TRBD1. The CDR3 runs 13 residues. J gave up 6 bases and V 5 bases, and 6 bases lay outside the gene matches. Germline V gene sequence: CDR1 SEHNR, CDR2 FQNEAQ (reference sequence). This CDR3 reads CASSGHRGPEAFF. CDR3 nucleotides: TGTGCCAGCAGCGGTCACAGGGGACCTGAAGCTTTCTTT.

Here the CDR3 DNA reads TGCGCCAGCAGCTTCGACGTAGGGCCCCTTGAAGCTTTCTTT. Translation: CASSFDVGPLEAFF. The chain combines TRBV5-1 with TRBJ1-1; D is unclear. Germline CDR1 and CDR2: SGHRS and YFSETQ. Trimming cost V 2 bases and J 7 bases, with 15 bases left between them. CDR3 length: 14 residues.

The V gene is TRBV6-6, the J gene TRBJ2-3, with D perhaps matching TRBD2 (5 bases). From germline, CDR1 is MNHNY and CDR2 SVGAGI (reference sequence). CDR3 length: 16 amino acids. V was cut by 3 bases and J by 5 bases, with 18 bases left in between. CDR3 DNA sequence: TGTGCCAGCAGTTATCAACGGGATCCCCCAGAAGATACGCAGTATTTT. Residues: CASSYQRDPPEDTQYF.

The chain has TRBV10-3 and TRBJ1-2; D not certain. CDR3 length: 11 amino acids. CDR1 and CDR2 (germline): ENHRY, SYGVKD. CDR3 DNA: TGTGCATCGAAAGCCACCTATGGCTACACCTTC. This codes for CASKATYGYTF.

Details on this clonotype: At one end, the junction sequence differs from germline, possibly due to a read error. The rearrangement joins TRBV18 to TRBJ2-5; D not certain. Germline CDR1 is KGHSH and CDR2 is LQKENI. The CDR3 is 13 amino acids. The CDR3 protein is CASLPTAKETQYF. The CDR3 nucleotides are TGTGCCAGCTTACCAACCGCAAAGGAGACCCAGTACTTC.

V and J are TRBV4-1 and TRBJ2-2, with 7 nucleotides matching TRBD1. Germline V gene lookup returns CDR1 MGHRA and CDR2 YSYEKL. The V gene end was trimmed by 0 bases and the J gene end by 7 bases; junction bases not matched to a gene: 11. The CDR3 runs to 17 residues. DNA of the CDR3: TGCGCCAGCAGCCAAGAGTGGGTCAGGGGGTCGAACGGGGAGCTGTTTTTT. Its translation: CASSQEWVRGSNGELFF.

The V gene is TRBV7-6, the J gene TRBJ2-7, with 9 bases fitting TRBD2. Germline V lookup: CDR1 SGHVS, CDR2 FNYEAQ. The length of the CDR3 is 11 residues. CDR3 bases: TGTGCTAGCAGGCTAGCGGGGGAGCAGTACGTC. This gives the protein CASRLAGEQYV.

This clonotype showed up many times. V and J are TRBV6-1 and TRBJ2-1; 11 bases agree with TRBD1. Looked up from germline, CDR1 is MNHNS and CDR2 is SASEGT. The length of the CDR3 is 15 residues. J lost 9 bases, V lost 5 bases, and 9 bases had no gene match. The CDR3 region is CASSPGQGAITEQFF. In DNA, the CDR3 is TGTGCCAGCAGTCCCGGACAGGGGGCGATTACTGAGCAGTTCTTC.

This clonotype was seen a handful of times. This chain joins TRBV7-9 and TRBJ2-1; D gene unclear. Trimming pared 10 bases from V and 5 bases from J, leaving 6 bases between. The CDR3 length is 10 residues. Germline CDR1 SEHNR, CDR2 FQNEAQ (reference sequence). In DNA form, the CDR3 reads TGTGCCACGTGGGACAATGAGCAGTTCTTC. Amino acid sequence: CATWDNEQFF. The full variable domain, completed using reference TRBV7-9 and TRBJ2-1, is DTGVSQNPRHKITKRGQNVTFRCDPISEHNRLYWYRQTLGQGPEFLTYFQNEAQLEKSRLLSDRFSAERPKGSFSTLEIQRTEQGDSAMYLCATWDNEQFFGPGTRLTVL.

In this sample, this clonotype turned up a few times. The chain uses TRBV6-1 and TRBJ2-7; TRBD1 is a possible D gene (6 bases). The V and J ends lost 1 base and 1 base respectively, with 11 bases between them. CDR1 is MNHNS and CDR2 is SASEGT in the germline V gene. CDR3 length: 15 residues. The CDR3 spells CASSEGDTASYEQYF. Written as DNA, the CDR3 is TGTGCCAGCAGTGAAGGGGACACAGCTTCCTACGAGCAGTACTTC.